The 10 T cell receptor beta chains listed next were all sequenced from one sample in a study of T cells after yellow fever vaccination. Via MiXCR, TCRdb re-called the 5' RACE reads, giving one row per CDR3 protein. The sample has 450,000 to 550,000 distinct CDR3 sequences; 15% to 20% are singletons. Sequenced here: PBMCs, sampled 15 days after the yellow fever booster vaccination. The receptors here all came from a man aged 25-45 years who received the YFV17D yellow fever vaccine.

V gene TRBV7-8 combines with J gene TRBJ2-1; 9 positions match TRBD1. Germline CDR1 reads SGHVS; CDR2 reads FQNEAQ. This CDR3 contains 16 residues. Trimming took 3 bases from V and 6 from J; bases not matched to a gene: 9. The CDR3 region is CASSFSLGTGSNEQFF. CDR3 DNA: TGTGCCAGCAGCTTTTCTTTGGGGACAGGGTCCAATGAGCAGTTCTTC.

The chain uses TRBV30 and TRBJ2-1; 9 nucleotides match TRBD2. This CDR3 has 14 amino acids. Germline V CDR1 and CDR2: GTSNPN, SVGIG (reference sequence). Unmatched junction bases numbered 11, after V lost 4 bases and J lost 10 bases. In DNA, the CDR3 is TGTGCCTGGACCAGGCTAGCGGGGTCGGGAGAGCAGTTCTTC. Translating it yields CAWTRLAGSGEQFF.

V is TRBV7-2 and J is TRBJ2-3; D not resolved. Per germline, CDR1 SGHTA and CDR2 FQGNSA. This CDR3 is built from 11 residues. Trimming stripped 4 bases from V and 7 bases from J, with 6 bases between. Written as DNA, the CDR3 is TGTGCCAGCAGCTACCAATATACGCAGTATTTT. Translating it yields CASSYQYTQYF. Supplemented by reference TRBV7-2 and TRBJ2-3, the full variable domain reads GAGVSQSPSNKVTEKGKDVELRCDPISGHTALYWYRQSLGQGLEFLIYFQGNSAPDKSGLPSDRFSAERTGGSVSTLTIQRTQQEDSAVYLCASSYQYTQYFGPGTRLTVL.

CDR3 DNA: TGTGCCAGCAGCTACCGTGGGGGAGACACTGAAGCTTTCTTT. Its protein is CASSYRGGDTEAFF. J is TRBJ1-1 and V is TRBV12-3 or TRBV12-4, with D maybe TRBD1 (5 bases). Trimming pared 6 bases from V and 3 bases from J, leaving 14 bases between. The CDR3 consists of 14 residues.

The CDR3 here is CASSFGLAEGYEQYF. CDR3 nucleotides: TGTGCCAGCAGCTTTGGCCTAGCGGAAGGCTACGAGCAGTACTTC. The chain couples TRBV7-9 to TRBJ2-7, with TRBD2 matching over 7 bases. Germline values: CDR1 SEHNR, CDR2 FQNEAQ (reference sequence). The V gene end was trimmed by 3 bases and the J gene end by 3 bases; junction bases not matched to a gene: 8. The length of the CDR3 is 15 residues.

This clonotype has just a few counts. The rearrangement joins TRBV7-2 to TRBJ1-5, with D unresolved. Germline V gene sequence: CDR1 SGHTA, CDR2 FQGNSA. The CDR3 runs to 15 residues. Trimming pared 5 bases from V and 2 bases from J, leaving 13 bases between. The DNA of the CDR3 is TGTGCCAGCAGCCCGACCGAATTGGGCAATCAGCCCCAGCATTTT. Its protein is CASSPTELGNQPQHF. Using reference TRBV7-2 and TRBJ1-5 for the parts outside the CDR3, the full variable domain is GAGVSQSPSNKVTEKGKDVELRCDPISGHTALYWYRQSLGQGLEFLIYFQGNSAPDKSGLPSDRFSAERTGGSVSTLTIQRTQQEDSAVYLCASSPTELGNQPQHFGDGTRLSIL.

This clonotype was counted only a few times. The rearrangement links TRBV29-1 to TRBJ2-1, with 11 bases lining up with TRBD2. Trimming removed 6 bases from V and 10 bases from J; junction bases left unmatched: 14. The CDR3 is 15 amino acids. In germline, CDR1 is SQVTM, CDR2 ANQGSEA. CDR3 sequence reads: CSVAGTSGSLSEQFF. The CDR3 DNA is TGCAGCGTAGCTGGCACTAGCGGGAGTCTTAGCGAGCAGTTCTTC.

The chain is built from TRBV7-2 and TRBJ2-5; D may be TRBD1 (7 bases). The length of the CDR3 is 15 residues. Germline V lookup: CDR1 SGHTA, CDR2 FQGNSA. V was cut by 5 bases and J by 5 bases, with 18 bases left in between. The CDR3 is CASSPETGRWETQYF. CDR3 nucleotides: TGTGCCAGCAGCCCGGAGACAGGGAGGTGGGAGACCCAGTACTTC.

This clonotype showed up just a few times. The J gene is TRBJ2-5, the V gene TRBV15; 13 bases fit TRBD2. This CDR3 has 17 residues. The trim removed 3 bases at V and 5 bases at J, leaving 9 bases unmatched. CDR1 and CDR2 from the germline V gene are LNHNV and YYDKDF (reference sequence). The CDR3 DNA follows: TGTGCCACCAGCAGGGGTGGGACTAGCGGGATCACGGAGACCCAGTACTTC. Translated: CATSRGGTSGITETQYF.

This sequence joins TRBV20-1 and TRBJ2-7; TRBD1 aligns across 7 bases. The CDR3 consists of 12 residues. The V gene's germline CDR1 is DFQATT and CDR2 SNEGSKA (reference sequence). With 5 bases clipped from V and 3 bases from J, the junction kept 4 bases outside the gene matches. The CDR3 spells CSAGDRLYEQYF. The CDR3 DNA sequence: TGCAGTGCTGGGGACAGACTCTACGAGCAGTACTTC.